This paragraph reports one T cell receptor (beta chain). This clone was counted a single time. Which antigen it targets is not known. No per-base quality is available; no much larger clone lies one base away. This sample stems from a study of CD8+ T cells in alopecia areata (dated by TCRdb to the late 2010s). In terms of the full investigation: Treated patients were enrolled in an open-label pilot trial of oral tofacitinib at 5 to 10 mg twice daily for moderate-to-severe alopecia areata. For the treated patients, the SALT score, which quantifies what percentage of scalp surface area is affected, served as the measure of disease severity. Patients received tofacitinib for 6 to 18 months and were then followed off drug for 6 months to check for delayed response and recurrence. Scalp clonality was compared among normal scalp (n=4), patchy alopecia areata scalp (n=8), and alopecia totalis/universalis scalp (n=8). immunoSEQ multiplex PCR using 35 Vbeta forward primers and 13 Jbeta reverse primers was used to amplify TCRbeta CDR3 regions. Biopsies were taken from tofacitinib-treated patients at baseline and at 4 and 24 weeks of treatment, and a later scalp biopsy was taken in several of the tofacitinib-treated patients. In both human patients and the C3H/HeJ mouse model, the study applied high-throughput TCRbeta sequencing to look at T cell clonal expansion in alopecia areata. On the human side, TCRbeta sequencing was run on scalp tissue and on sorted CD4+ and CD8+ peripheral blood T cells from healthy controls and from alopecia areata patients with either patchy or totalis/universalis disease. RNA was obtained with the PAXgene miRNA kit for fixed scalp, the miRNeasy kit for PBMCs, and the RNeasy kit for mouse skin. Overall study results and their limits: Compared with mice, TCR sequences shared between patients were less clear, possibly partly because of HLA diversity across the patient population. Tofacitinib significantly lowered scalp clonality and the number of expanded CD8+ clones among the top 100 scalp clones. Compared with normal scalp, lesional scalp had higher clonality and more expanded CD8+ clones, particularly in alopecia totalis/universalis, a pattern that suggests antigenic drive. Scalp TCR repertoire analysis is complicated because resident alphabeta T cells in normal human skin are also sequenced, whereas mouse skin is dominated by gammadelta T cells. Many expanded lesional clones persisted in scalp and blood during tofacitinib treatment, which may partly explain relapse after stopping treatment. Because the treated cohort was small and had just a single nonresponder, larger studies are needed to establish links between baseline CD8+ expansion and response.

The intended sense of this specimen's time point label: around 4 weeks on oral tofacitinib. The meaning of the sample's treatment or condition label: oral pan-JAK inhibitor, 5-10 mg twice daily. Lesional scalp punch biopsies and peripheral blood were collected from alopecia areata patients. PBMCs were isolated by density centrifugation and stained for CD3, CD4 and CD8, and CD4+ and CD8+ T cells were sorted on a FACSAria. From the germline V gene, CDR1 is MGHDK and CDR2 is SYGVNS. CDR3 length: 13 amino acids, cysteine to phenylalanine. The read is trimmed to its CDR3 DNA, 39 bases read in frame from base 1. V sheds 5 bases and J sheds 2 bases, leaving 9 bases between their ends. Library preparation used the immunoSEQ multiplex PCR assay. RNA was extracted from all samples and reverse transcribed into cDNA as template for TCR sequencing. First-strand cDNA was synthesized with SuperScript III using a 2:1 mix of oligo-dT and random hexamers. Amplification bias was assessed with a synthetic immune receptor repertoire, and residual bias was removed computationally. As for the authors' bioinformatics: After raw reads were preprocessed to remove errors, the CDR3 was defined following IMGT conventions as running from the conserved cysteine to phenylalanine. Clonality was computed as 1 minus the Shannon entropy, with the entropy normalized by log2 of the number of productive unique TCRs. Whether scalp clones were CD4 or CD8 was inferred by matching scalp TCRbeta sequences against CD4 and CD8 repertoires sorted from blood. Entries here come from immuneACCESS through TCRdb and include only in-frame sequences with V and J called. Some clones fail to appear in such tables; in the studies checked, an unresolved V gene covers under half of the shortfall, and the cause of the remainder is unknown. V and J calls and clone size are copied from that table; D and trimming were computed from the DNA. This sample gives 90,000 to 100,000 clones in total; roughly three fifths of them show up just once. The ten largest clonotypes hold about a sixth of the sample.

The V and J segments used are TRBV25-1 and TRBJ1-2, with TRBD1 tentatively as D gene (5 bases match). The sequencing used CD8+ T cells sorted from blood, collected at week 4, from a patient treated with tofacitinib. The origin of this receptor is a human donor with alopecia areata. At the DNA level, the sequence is TGTGCCAGCAGTCCCCAGGGCAACTATGGCTACACCTTC. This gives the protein CASSPQGNYGYTF.